This entry lists 27 T cell receptor beta chains sequenced from one sample in a study of response to subunit inactivated influenza vaccine. TCRdb recomputed calls from the RT-PCR reads with MiXCR, one row per CDR3 protein. Here the sample spans a few hundred thousand distinct CDR3 sequences, around 15% being singletons. The specimen comprised PBMCs from blood, sampled 11 to 12 days after vaccination. These TCRs come from a man between 50 and 59 years old who received an inactivated influenza vaccine.

This clonotype was recorded many times. The chain uses TRBV15 and TRBJ1-1; possibly TRBD1 for D (5 bases). Germline CDR1 LNHNV, CDR2 YYDKDF (reference sequence). Trimming took off 1 base at V and 0 bases at J, with 9 bases between the two ends. CDR3 length equals 15 residues. The CDR3 DNA sequence: TGTGCCACCAGCAGAGCGGGGGGGATGAACACTGAAGCTTTCTTT. It codes for CATSRAGGMNTEAFF.

The chain employs TRBV15 and TRBJ2-1; 11 bases line up with TRBD2. Unmatched junction bases numbered 3, after V lost 3 bases and J lost 5 bases. This CDR3 is 15 amino acids long. Germline CDR1 LNHNV, CDR2 YYDKDF (reference sequence). CDR3 sequence (DNA): TGTGCCACCAGCAGGAGACTAGCGGGGCACAATGAGCAGTTCTTC. Protein product: CATSRRLAGHNEQFF.

The chain links TRBV29-1 to TRBJ2-3; D may match TRBD1 or TRBD2 (5 bases each). V lost 8 bases and J 3 bases, leaving 15 bases between the germline ends. CDR1 is SQVTM, CDR2 ANQGSEA, per germline. This CDR3 spans 13 amino acids. CDR3 sequence (DNA): TGCAGCTTCTCGGGGCAGATTACAGATACGCAGTATTTT. It codes for CSFSGQITDTQYF.

This clonotype was recorded a few times. The chain carries TRBV27 and TRBJ2-2; 13 nucleotides agree with TRBD2. Germline V gene data show CDR1 as MNHEY and CDR2 as SMNVEV (reference sequence). CDR3 length: 15 residues. V gave up 6 bases and J gave up 6 bases; unmatched junction bases: 4. CDR3 DNA: TGTGCCAGCAGCCAGGGACTAGCGGGACCCGGGGAGCTGTTTTTT. Translated, it gives CASSQGLAGPGELFF.

The genes are TRBV6-5 and TRBJ1-1; D unclear. The CDR3 has 13 amino acids. V lost 2 bases to trimming and J lost 6 bases, with 10 bases between them. Germline V gives CDR1 MNHEY, CDR2 SVGAGI. The CDR3 DNA reads TGTGCCAGCAGTTACAGAGACAAGGCTGAAGCTTTCTTT. Protein: CASSYRDKAEAFF.

This chain links TRBV7-2 with TRBJ1-4; 11 nucleotides line up with TRBD1. CDR1 is SGHTA, CDR2 FQGNSA, per germline. This CDR3 has 18 amino acids. With 3 bases clipped from V and 1 base from J, the junction kept 7 bases outside the gene matches. This chain's CDR3 is CASSLRTGGFETNEKLFF. In nucleotides, the CDR3 is TGTGCCAGCAGCTTGCGGACAGGGGGCTTTGAAACTAATGAAAAACTGTTTTTT.

Many counts were recorded for this clonotype. The V gene is TRBV5-1, the J gene TRBJ2-4; 9 bases are a match to TRBD1. J was trimmed by 9 bases and V by 4 bases; bases with no gene match: 8. The CDR3 runs to 14 residues. CDR1 is SGHRS, CDR2 YFSETQ, per germline. The CDR3 DNA reads TGCGCCAGCAGCGCCCGACAGGGGGGCGGCATTCAGTACTTC. Its translation: CASSARQGGGIQYF.

The chain joins TRBV7-9 to TRBJ2-5; perhaps TRBD1 as D (5 bases). Trimming took 5 bases from V and 5 from J, leaving 15 bases between them. Germline values: CDR1 SEHNR, CDR2 FQNEAQ (reference sequence). CDR3 size: 14 residues. As DNA, the CDR3 is TGTGCCAGCAGCGATAGGGGCAAAGGGGAGACCCAGTACTTC. Residues: CASSDRGKGETQYF.

The chain joins TRBV7-9 to TRBJ2-3, with 8 bases identical to TRBD1. Trimming cost V 5 bases and J 0 bases; bases outside gene matches: 4. CDR3 length equals 15 residues. Per the germline V gene, CDR1 is SEHNR and CDR2 is FQNEAQ (reference sequence). For the CDR3, the DNA is TGTGCCAGCAGCCCAGGGGGCAGCAGCACAGATACGCAGTATTTT. Protein product: CASSPGGSSTDTQYF.

The J gene is TRBJ2-3, the V gene TRBV28; 10 bases line up with TRBD1. V lost 6 bases and J lost 2; bases outside the gene matches: 8. This CDR3 is built from 16 residues. Looked up from germline, CDR1 is MDHEN and CDR2 is SYDVKM. The CDR3 region has the DNA TGTGCCAGCAGACCTTACGGGACAGGGGACACAGATACGCAGTATTTT. It yields the protein CASRPYGTGDTDTQYF.

This clonotype has a handful of counts. V is TRBV7-2 and J is TRBJ1-2, with a tentative D call TRBD1 (5 bases). CDR3 length: 14 residues. Trimming left V 6 bases short and J 9 bases short, with 20 bases between. Germline assignment: CDR1 SGHTA and CDR2 FQGNSA. The CDR3 here is CASRSQFGTESYTF. DNA of the CDR3: TGTGCCAGCAGGTCCCAATTTGGGACGGAAAGCTACACCTTC.

This clonotype has at least ten counts. The chain links TRBV5-4 to TRBJ1-2, with TRBD1 matching over 8 bases. From germline, CDR1 is SGHNT and CDR2 YYREEE (reference sequence). Germline trimming cut 0 bases from V and 0 bases from J; bases unmatched to any gene: 4. CDR3 length: 16 amino acids. CDR3 region: CASSLATGDPNYGYTF. In DNA form, the CDR3 reads TGTGCCAGCAGCTTGGCGACAGGGGATCCTAACTATGGCTACACCTTC.

This chain joins TRBV14 and TRBJ2-3, with TRBD2 matching 10 bases. Per the germline V gene, CDR1 is SGHDN and CDR2 is FVKESK. CDR3 size: 17 residues. Trimming cost V 4 bases and J 5 bases; bases outside gene matches: 12. The CDR3 bases are TGTGCCAGCAGCCTCCACTTAGCGGGAGGATTGAAAGATACGCAGTATTTT. Protein: CASSLHLAGGLKDTQYF.

This clonotype was seen only a few times. The CDR3 DNA reads TGTGCCAGCAGTGTACGGCAGGGGGCCGCCAATGAGCAGTTCTTC. It yields the protein CASSVRQGAANEQFF. The V and J genes are TRBV2 and TRBJ2-1; 8 nucleotides align to TRBD1. After removal of 4 bases from V and 6 bases from J, the junction contained 8 bases not matched to a gene. This CDR3 is built from 15 residues. Germline loops: CDR1 SNHLY, CDR2 FYNNEI.

As regards this clonotype: One end of the junction is discordant with germline, which a read error may explain. CDR3 nucleotide sequence: TGTGCCACCAGTTCACCCTCAGGACAGTCGGGTACGCAGTATTTT. This sequence encodes CATSSPSGQSGTQYF. V usage is TRBV28 and J usage is TRBJ2-3, with D possibly being TRBD1 (6 bases). CDR1 MDHEN and CDR2 SYDVKM come from the germline V gene. This CDR3 is 15 amino acids long.

The V call is TRBV28, the J call TRBJ2-7; the D gene is possibly TRBD2 (6 bases). Trimming cost V 7 bases and J 5 bases, with 15 bases left between them. Germline V gene lookup returns CDR1 MDHEN and CDR2 SYDVKM. The CDR3 runs 13 residues. The CDR3 loop reads CASNSLSGDEQYF. In DNA form, the CDR3 reads TGTGCCAGCAACTCACTATCGGGGGACGAGCAGTACTTC.

V gene TRBV28 combines with J gene TRBJ2-2; perhaps TRBD2 as D (6 bases). Germline CDR1 and CDR2: MDHEN and SYDVKM. CDR3 size: 15 residues. V lost 4 bases, J lost 6 bases, and 15 bases lay in between. Here the CDR3 reads CASSSTSPWSGELFF. CDR3 DNA sequence: TGTGCCAGCAGTTCTACTAGCCCGTGGTCCGGGGAGCTGTTTTTT.

V and J are TRBV5-5 and TRBJ1-1; D uncertain. The length of the CDR3 is 15 residues. V lost 0 bases, J lost 1 base, and 10 bases lay in between. Germline-derived CDR1 and CDR2 are SGHKS and YYEKEE (reference sequence). CDR3 DNA: TGTGCCAGCAGCTTGGCCGCAGGATCGAACACTGAAGCTTTCTTT. Protein product: CASSLAAGSNTEAFF. Looking up the rest from reference TRBV5-5 and TRBJ1-1 gives the full variable domain: DAGVTQSPTHLIKTRGQQVTLRCSPISGHKSVSWYQQVLGQGPQFIFQYYEKEERGRGNFPDRFSARQFPNYSSELNVNALLLGDSALYLCASSLAAGSNTEAFFGQGTRLTVV.

This clonotype came up a few times. This sequence joins TRBV4-3 and TRBJ1-4; tentatively, D is TRBD1 (6 bases). The germline gives CDR1 LGHNA, CDR2 YSLEER. This CDR3 has 19 residues. The germline V and J ends were trimmed by 2 bases and 8 bases, with 27 bases remaining between them. The CDR3 DNA is TGCGCCAGCAGCCAACGCTACGGAGAGTTGGACAGCCTGGGGGAAAAACTGTTTTTT. Protein: CASSQRYGELDSLGEKLFF.

The CDR3 DNA reads TGTGCCAGCAGTTACCCGATGGGGGGAAGTGAAAAACTGTTTTTT. Its translation: CASSYPMGGSEKLFF. The chain combines TRBV6-5 with TRBJ1-4; maybe TRBD1 (5 bases). Between the trimmed V and J ends, which lost 2 bases and 7 bases, there was a span of 14 bases. Germline V gene sequence: CDR1 MNHEY, CDR2 SVGAGI. This CDR3 has 15 residues.

The sample holds a few counts of this clonotype. This sequence joins TRBV6-5 and TRBJ1-5; 8 positions agree with TRBD1. The CDR3 is 15 residues long. V shed 4 bases and J 6 bases; nucleotides not matched to a gene: 8. Germline V lookup: CDR1 MNHEY, CDR2 SVGAGI. The CDR3 DNA reads TGTGCCAGCAGTTCCGGACAGGGTGGAAGTCAGCCCCAGCATTTT. This codes for CASSSGQGGSQPQHF.

The J gene is TRBJ2-1, the V gene TRBV5-1; D is ambiguous. CDR3 size: 15 residues. Germline V gene lookup returns CDR1 SGHRS and CDR2 YFSETQ. V lost 0 bases and J lost 6, with 13 bases in between. The chain's CDR3 is CASSLVLGIVNEQFF. The CDR3 nucleotides read TGCGCCAGCAGCTTGGTCCTGGGGATTGTCAATGAGCAGTTCTTC. Drawing the rest from reference TRBV5-1 and TRBJ2-1, the complete variable domain is KAGVTQTPRYLIKTRGQQVTLSCSPISGHRSVSWYQQTPGQGLQFLFEYFSETQRNKGNFPGRFSGRQFSNSRSEMNVSTLELGDSALYLCASSLVLGIVNEQFFGPGTRLTVL.

This clonotype has ten or more counts. The chain couples TRBV5-6 to TRBJ2-5; a weak D match, TRBD2 (6 bases). The V end lost 1 base, the J end lost 1 base, and 14 bases lay between the germline ends. The germline V gene has CDR1 SGHDT and CDR2 YYEEEE. This CDR3 is 16 amino acids long. The CDR3 loop is CASSLFSSASQETQYF. DNA for the CDR3: TGTGCCAGCAGCTTGTTCTCTAGCGCGTCCCAAGAGACCCAGTACTTC.

This clonotype was seen a few times. The J gene is TRBJ1-1, the V gene TRBV5-1, with TRBD1 as a possible D gene (6 bases). The CDR3 is 16 residues long. Germline CDR1 SGHRS, CDR2 YFSETQ. V gave up 4 bases and J gave up 9 bases, with 25 bases separating them. CDR3 DNA: TGCGCCAGCAGCCTGGCCCCCCCGGACAGCTTCGCGCAAGCTTTCTTT. Its protein is CASSLAPPDSFAQAFF. The variable domain in full, with the rest retrieved from reference TRBV5-1 and TRBJ1-1, is KAGVTQTPRYLIKTRGQQVTLSCSPISGHRSVSWYQQTPGQGLQFLFEYFSETQRNKGNFPGRFSGRQFSNSRSEMNVSTLELGDSALYLCASSLAPPDSFAQAFFGQGTRLTVV.

This clonotype came up once. This sequence joins TRBV20-1 and TRBJ2-5; D gene ambiguous. V lost 6 bases to trimming and J lost 4 bases, with 15 bases between them. Germline CDR1 and CDR2: DFQATT and SNEGSKA (reference sequence). The CDR3 runs 13 residues. The CDR3 bases are TGCAGTGCCGCACGACTCCTTGGAGAGACCCAGTACTTC. Translating gives CSAARLLGETQYF.

The V and J genes are TRBV20-1 and TRBJ2-1; 12 nucleotides line up with TRBD2. The V segment lost 1 base and the J segment 4 bases; nucleotides outside the gene matches: 8. CDR1 is DFQATT, CDR2 SNEGSKA, per germline (reference sequence). There are 17 residues in the CDR3. The CDR3 DNA sequence: TGCAGTGCTAGAGGCGTGACTAGCGGGAGAAAATACAATGAGCAGTTCTTC. It translates to CSARGVTSGRKYNEQFF.

V usage is TRBV20-1 and J usage is TRBJ2-2; TRBD2 aligns across 7 bases. From germline, CDR1 is DFQATT and CDR2 SNEGSKA (reference sequence). The CDR3 has 16 amino acids. The trim removed 6 bases at V and 0 bases at J, leaving 10 bases unmatched. CDR3 nucleotide sequence: TGCAGTGCCCCGGGGGTAGCGGGCGCGAACACCGGGGAGCTGTTTTTT. Translated, it gives CSAPGVAGANTGELFF.